One sample yielded the 27 T cell receptor beta chains listed below, sequenced in a study of shared clonotypes between healthy human individuals. This table comes from immunoSEQ multiplex PCR, and its TCRdb copy is limited to in-frame clones, with some not included. The sample carries 450,000 or so clones, around 77% recorded once. Sample: PBMCs. Receptor source: a woman aged 40 to 49 in good health. Some clones in this sample may be carry-over from other donors' samples.

CDR3 protein: CASSSRQGFEQYF. The CDR3, as DNA: TGTGCCAGCAGCTCCCGACAGGGGTTCGAGCAGTACTTC. The rearrangement uses TRBV7-2 and TRBJ2-7; the match to TRBD1 covers 8 bases. J was trimmed by 6 bases and V by 4 bases; bases with no gene match: 5. The CDR3 spans 13 residues. Germline CDR1 reads SGHTA; CDR2 reads FQGNSA.

This chain uses TRBV7-6 with TRBJ1-3; D is unclear. The germline V gene encodes CDR1 SGHVS and CDR2 FNYEAQ. The CDR3 totals 13 residues. V lost 9 bases and J 0 bases, leaving 9 bases between the germline ends. CDR3 in DNA: TGTGCCAGTGGGAGAGGCTCTGGAAACACCATATATTTT. Translation: CASGRGSGNTIYF.

This clone has only one observation. The chain is built from TRBV7-9 and TRBJ2-2, with 13 bases identical to TRBD2. The germline gives CDR1 SEHNR, CDR2 FQNEAQ (reference sequence). This CDR3 comprises 19 residues. V was clipped by 2 bases and J by 4 bases; unmatched bases: 10. The CDR3 sequence: CASSLRGTSGAAGTGELFF. Here the CDR3 DNA reads TGTGCCAGCAGCTTAAGAGGGACTAGCGGGGCTGCGGGCACCGGGGAGCTGTTTTTT.

The chain employs TRBV6-5 and TRBJ1-5; no firm D call. V gave up 2 bases and J gave up 0 bases, with 8 bases separating them. This CDR3 comprises 15 residues. The germline gives CDR1 MNHEY, CDR2 SVGAGI. The CDR3 sequence is CASSYARISNQPQHF. The CDR3 region has the DNA TGTGCCAGCAGTTACGCCCGCATTAGCAATCAGCCCCAGCATTTT.

As to this clone: A far larger clone is off by one base, so a read error is likely. V and J are TRBV29-1 and TRBJ1-1, with D possibly TRBD1 on 5 matching bases. This CDR3 comprises 14 residues. V was cut by 4 bases and J by 1 base, with 13 bases left in between. CDR1 and CDR2 (germline): SQVTM, ANQGSEA. The CDR3 DNA sequence: TGCAGCGTTGCCTCCGGGACGTCGAACACTGAAGCTTTCTTT. Its protein is CSVASGTSNTEAFF. Together with reference TRBV29-1 and TRBJ1-1, the CDR3 gives the full variable domain: SAVISQKPSRDICQRGTSLTIQCQVDSQVTMMFWYRQQPGQSLTLIATANQGSEATYESGFVIDKFPISRPNLTFSTLTVSNMSPEDSSIYLCSVASGTSNTEAFFGQGTRLTVV.

The chain has TRBV5-6 and TRBJ2-2, with D possibly TRBD2 on 5 matching bases. The CDR3 spans 15 residues. Trimming shortened V by 2 bases and J by 6 bases, and 14 bases separated the two germline ends. The germline gives CDR1 SGHDT, CDR2 YYEEEE. The CDR3 coding sequence is TGTGCCAGCAGCTTCTGGGAGACTCCGGCCGGGGAGCTGTTTTTT. Protein sequence: CASSFWETPAGELFF.

The table lists this clone with a few counts. The sample holds other DNA sequences that translate to the same CDR3. The chain links TRBV28 to TRBJ2-2, with 10 positions matching TRBD2. Trimming removed 5 bases from V and 5 bases from J; junction bases left unmatched: 5. CDR1 and CDR2 (germline): MDHEN, SYDVKM. CDR3 length: 15 amino acids. The CDR3 bases are TGTGCCAGCAGTCCCTTAGCGGGAGGAACCGGGGAGCTGTTTTTT. It encodes CASSPLAGGTGELFF.

As for this clone: A far larger clone is only one base removed, so a read error is likely. The chain recombines TRBV27 with TRBJ2-7; TRBD2 aligns across 8 bases. The CDR3 has 15 amino acids. Germline CDR1 MNHEY, CDR2 SMNVEV (reference sequence). With V trimmed by 3 bases and J by 7 bases, 11 bases remained unmatched. The CDR3 here is CASSFFAGGPPEQYF. CDR3 bases: TGTGCCAGCAGTTTTTTTGCGGGAGGCCCTCCGGAGCAGTACTTC.

This chain connects TRBV7-3 to TRBJ2-1, with 7 bases identical to TRBD1. The V gene's germline CDR1 is SGHTA and CDR2 FQGTGA. V was clipped by 5 bases and J by 0 bases; unmatched bases: 7. This CDR3 region has 16 residues. This CDR3 is CASSRRGQISYNEQFF. The CDR3, as DNA: TGTGCCAGCAGCCGCCGGGGACAGATCTCCTACAATGAGCAGTTCTTC.

CDR3 in DNA: TGTGCCAGCAGCATTAACTACGAGCAGTACTTC. Translation gives CASSINYEQYF. The rearrangement uses TRBV11-2 and TRBJ2-7, with D unclear. Germline V gives CDR1 SGHAT, CDR2 FQNNGV. Deletions cut 5 bases from V and 3 bases from J, with 5 bases between. CDR3 length equals 11 residues.

The chain carries TRBV5-5 and TRBJ1-1, with a tentative D call TRBD1 (5 bases). Germline values: CDR1 SGHKS, CDR2 YYEKEE (reference sequence). This CDR3 has 13 residues. Between the trimmed V and J ends, which lost 2 bases and 3 bases, there was a span of 8 bases. CDR3 protein: CASSFAGHTEAFF. Here the CDR3 DNA reads TGTGCCAGCAGCTTTGCAGGGCACACTGAAGCTTTCTTT.

This sequence joins TRBV29-1 and TRBJ2-7; 12 positions agree with TRBD2. J gave up 6 bases and V 4 bases, and 10 bases lay outside the gene matches. CDR3 length equals 15 residues. Germline CDR1 and CDR2: SQVTM and ANQGSEA. The CDR3 DNA follows: TGCAGCGTTGCCCCGAGACTAGCGGGAGAAGGCGAGCAGTACTTC. This encodes CSVAPRLAGEGEQYF.

This chain joins TRBV7-9 and TRBJ2-1, with 8 bases fitting TRBD2. CDR3 length: 15 residues. With V trimmed by 8 bases and J by 4 bases, 10 bases remained unmatched. Per the germline V gene, CDR1 is SEHNR and CDR2 is FQNEAQ (reference sequence). The DNA for the CDR3 is TGTGCCAGCTCGATCCCCAGCGGGGGTTACAATGAGCAGTTCTTC. Its translation: CASSIPSGGYNEQFF.

On this clone itself: A far larger clone lies a single base away; this is likely a read error. This chain joins TRBV18 and TRBJ2-7; TRBD2 agrees at 14 bases. This CDR3 spans 19 amino acids. Germline V gene sequence: CDR1 KGHSH, CDR2 LQKENI. CDR3 sequence: CASPPPYSGLAGDLNEQYF. In nucleotides, the CDR3 is TGTGCCAGCCCACCACCCTACTCGGGACTAGCGGGAGATTTGAACGAGCAGTACTTC.

The chain carries TRBV28 and TRBJ2-1; 8 bases are shared with TRBD2. Germline loops: CDR1 MDHEN, CDR2 SYDVKM. Trimming removed 4 bases from V and 0 bases from J; junction bases left unmatched: 11. This CDR3 has 18 amino acids. CDR3 DNA sequence: TGTGCCAGCAGTTCTTTGATAGCGGGGCCCAGCTCCTACAATGAGCAGTTCTTC. Its protein is CASSSLIAGPSSYNEQFF. Supplemented by reference TRBV28 and TRBJ2-1, the full variable domain reads DVKVTQSSRYLVKRTGEKVFLECVQDMDHENMFWYRQDPGLGLRLIYFSYDVKMKEKGDIPEGYSVSREKKERFSLILESASTNQTSMYLCASSSLIAGPSSYNEQFFGPGTRLTVL.

V and J are TRBV18 and TRBJ1-3; no firm D call. Trimming removed 3 bases at V and 0 bases at J, with 15 bases between. CDR1 and CDR2 (germline): KGHSH, LQKENI. The CDR3 has 17 residues. The CDR3 coding sequence is TGTGCCAGCTCACCGTTAAACGCAGACTACTCTGGAAACACCATATATTTT. It codes for CASSPLNADYSGNTIYF.

The chain links TRBV9 to TRBJ2-7; a possible D gene is TRBD2 (6 bases). Germline CDR1 reads SGDLS; CDR2 reads YYNGEE. Trimming cost V 4 bases and J 3 bases, with 17 bases left between them. The length of the CDR3 is 15 residues. The CDR3 DNA follows: TGTGCCAGCAGCTCCCAGGGAGCGGAGGGCTACGAGCAGTACTTC. It specifies CASSSQGAEGYEQYF.

The rearrangement joins TRBV28 to TRBJ2-5, with 7 bases fitting TRBD1. The end of the DNA aligns better with TRBJ2-7, so the J call may be wrong. There are 12 residues in the CDR3. Germline V gene sequence: CDR1 MDHEN, CDR2 SYDVKM. DNA of the CDR3: TGTGCCAGCACCGACAGGGATAGCGAGCAGTACTTC. Protein product: CASTDRDSEQYF.

This sequence joins TRBV4-1 and TRBJ2-1, with D possibly matching TRBD1 (6 bases). The CDR3 contains 15 residues. V dropped 6 bases and J dropped 2 bases, with 14 bases sitting between them. Looked up from germline, CDR1 is MGHRA and CDR2 is YSYEKL. In DNA, the CDR3 is TGCGCCAGCAGACCCGGGACACTCACCTACAATGAGCAGTTCTTC. Amino acid sequence: CASRPGTLTYNEQFF.

The chain uses TRBV19 and TRBJ2-7, with D unclear. Per germline, CDR1 LNHDA and CDR2 SQIVND (reference sequence). With 4 bases removed from V and 2 bases from J, the gap between germline ends came to 12 bases. The CDR3 extends over 14 amino acids. The CDR3 DNA sequence: TGTGCCAGTAGTACGACTGGGGAAGCCTACGAGCAGTACTTC. Translated: CASSTTGEAYEQYF.

Turning to this clone: At one end, the junction sequence differs from germline, possibly due to a read error. The rearrangement joins TRBV29-1 to TRBJ1-2; no clear D. Germline values: CDR1 SQVTM, CDR2 ANQGSEA. The CDR3 consists of 15 residues. The CDR3 bases are TGCAGCGTCGAAGGGCTACACCACTCCCTTTATGGCTACACCTTC. Encoded protein: CSVEGLHHSLYGYTF.

The chain combines TRBV28 with TRBJ1-5; no definite D call. The CDR3 totals 12 residues. Germline assignment: CDR1 MDHEN and CDR2 SYDVKM. V was cut by 7 bases and J by 7 bases, with 11 bases left in between. CDR3 residues: CASTTSRQPQHF. The CDR3 region has the DNA TGTGCCAGCACCACCTCTAGACAGCCCCAGCATTTT.

This clone was seen a few times. V and J are TRBV25-1 and TRBJ2-3, with D unresolved. Looked up from germline, CDR1 is MGHDK and CDR2 is SYGVNS. V shed 8 bases and J shed 6 bases, with 9 bases lying between them. The CDR3 spans 11 residues. CDR3 amino acids: CASRRYDTQYF. For the CDR3, the DNA is TGTGCCAGCCGCCGGTACGATACGCAGTATTTT.

The chain uses TRBV29-1 and TRBJ1-2, with D perhaps TRBD1 (5 bases). Germline values: CDR1 SQVTM, CDR2 ANQGSEA. CDR3 size: 12 residues. V was clipped by 4 bases and J by 8 bases, with 14 bases between them. CDR3 bases: TGCAGCGTTGTAGGGCAGGGCCGGGGCTACACCTTC. Translating it yields CSVVGQGRGYTF. Filled out from reference TRBV29-1 and TRBJ1-2, the complete variable domain reads SAVISQKPSRDICQRGTSLTIQCQVDSQVTMMFWYRQQPGQSLTLIATANQGSEATYESGFVIDKFPISRPNLTFSTLTVSNMSPEDSSIYLCSVVGQGRGYTFGSGTRLTVV.

As concerns this clone: One base separates it from a far larger clone, so it is likely a read error. This sample includes further DNA sequences coding for the same CDR3. The chain joins TRBV6-1 to TRBJ1-2; the D is unclear. Germline V gene data show CDR1 as MNHNS and CDR2 as SASEGT. The CDR3 consists of 12 residues. The V gene lost 3 bases and the J gene lost 6 bases, with 8 bases spanning the gap. CDR3 coding DNA: TGTGCCAGCAGTGACCCCCCACATGGCTACACCTTC. Protein: CASSDPPHGYTF.

The chain combines TRBV19 with TRBJ2-5, with D possibly being TRBD1 or TRBD2 (5 bases each). From germline, CDR1 is LNHDA and CDR2 SQIVND (reference sequence). The CDR3 contains 16 residues. V shed 5 bases and J shed 9 bases, with 25 bases lying between them. The CDR3 sequence is CASSSLPGPTSEAQYF. CDR3 in DNA: TGTGCCAGTAGTTCCCTCCCGGGACCGACGAGTGAGGCCCAGTACTTC.

The chain joins TRBV29-1 to TRBJ1-1; D unclear. The length of the CDR3 is 12 residues. Between the trimmed V and J ends, which lost 2 bases and 11 bases, there was a span of 15 bases. Per the germline V gene, CDR1 is SQVTM and CDR2 is ANQGSEA. This CDR3 reads CSVEFDGERAFF. CDR3 coding DNA: TGCAGCGTTGAATTTGACGGGGAGCGGGCTTTCTTT.